This passage covers 21 T cell receptor beta chains from one sample sequenced in a study of blood T cells in healthy people across ages. Next came a second PCR, run for roughly 6 to 11 cycles, which used a sample-barcoded 5' primer along with a J-beta primer mix. One entry per CDR3 protein, called by TCRdb with MiXCR from the 5' RACE reads. Of 1.5 million to 2 million distinct CDR3 sequences in the sample, 30% to 35% were seen once. Sample: blood. These receptors were taken from a woman in her 30s in good health.

In its sample, this clonotype was seen a few times. The chain is built from TRBV27 and TRBJ2-3; 12 bases fit TRBD2. The CDR3 totals 16 residues. Germline lookup yields CDR1 MNHEY and CDR2 SMNVEV (reference sequence). V shed 3 bases and J 3 bases; nucleotides not matched to a gene: 4. The CDR3 DNA follows: TGTGCCAGCAGTTTCCTAGCGGGGGGGCTGACAGATACGCAGTATTTT. Residues: CASSFLAGGLTDTQYF.

This clonotype showed up just a few times. In DNA, the CDR3 is TGCAGTGCTACAGACAGGGGGCTTCGGACTGAAGCTTTCTTT. It codes for CSATDRGLRTEAFF. The rearrangement uses TRBV20-1 and TRBJ1-1; TRBD1 matches 10 bases. The CDR3 is 14 amino acids. J lost 5 bases, V lost 4 bases, and 7 bases had no gene match. The V gene's germline CDR1 is DFQATT and CDR2 SNEGSKA (reference sequence).

There are a few counts of this clonotype. The chain is built from TRBV21-1 and TRBJ1-5. TRBV21-1 counts as a pseudogene. This CDR3 is built from 17 residues. This CDR3 reads CASSPQHGADGNQPQHF. CDR3 in DNA: TGTGCCAGCAGCCCCCAGCATGGAGCAGACGGGAATCAGCCCCAGCATTTT.

The V and J genes are TRBV25-1 and TRBJ2-2; 10 nucleotides agree with TRBD1. With V trimmed by 4 bases and J by 6 bases, 8 bases remained unmatched. The germline V gene encodes CDR1 MGHDK and CDR2 SYGVNS. There are 16 residues in the CDR3. CDR3 in amino acids: CASSGSGTGVAGELFF. The CDR3 bases are TGTGCCAGCAGTGGATCCGGGACAGGGGTCGCCGGGGAGCTGTTTTTT.

This clonotype has just a few counts. The gene calls are TRBV27 and TRBJ2-7; D unclear. The CDR3 contains 8 residues. Germline V gives CDR1 MNHEY, CDR2 SMNVEV (reference sequence). The germline V and J ends were trimmed by 10 bases and 3 bases, with 1 base remaining between them. CDR3 in DNA: TGTGCCAACTACGAGCAGTACTTC. Encoded protein: CANYEQYF.

The chain couples TRBV30 to TRBJ2-7, with D perhaps matching TRBD2 (5 bases). The ends were cut back, 5 bases at V and 4 bases at J, with 9 bases in the middle. This CDR3 comprises 11 residues. The V gene's germline CDR1 is GTSNPN and CDR2 SVGIG (reference sequence). The CDR3 sequence: CAWGLGYEQYF. CDR3 sequence (DNA): TGTGCCTGGGGACTTGGTTACGAGCAGTACTTC. Looking up the rest from reference TRBV30 and TRBJ2-7 gives the full variable domain: SQTIHQWPATLVQPVGSPLSLECTVEGTSNPNLYWYRQAAGRGLQLLFYSVGIGQISSEVPQNLSASRPQDRQFILSSKKLLLSDSGFYLCAWGLGYEQYFGPGTRLTVT.

The chain carries TRBV15 and TRBJ2-3, with unresolved D. Between the trimmed V and J ends, which lost 1 base and 7 bases, there was a span of 6 bases. The CDR3 covers 12 residues. Germline lookup yields CDR1 LNHNV and CDR2 YYDKDF (reference sequence). In DNA, the CDR3 is TGTGCCACCAGCAGAGGAGAAAATACGCAGTATTTT. Protein: CATSRGENTQYF.

V usage is TRBV18 and J usage is TRBJ2-7; D call uncertain. V was cut by 6 bases and J by 5 bases, with 14 bases left in between. Germline V gene sequence: CDR1 KGHSH, CDR2 LQKENI. CDR3 length: 13 residues. The CDR3 here is CASSDWDGDEQYF. As DNA, the CDR3 is TGTGCCAGCTCCGACTGGGATGGGGACGAGCAGTACTTC. Filled out from reference TRBV18 and TRBJ2-7, the complete variable domain reads NAGVMQNPRHLVRRRGQEARLRCSPMKGHSHVYWYRQLPEEGLKFMVYLQKENIIDESGMPKERFSAEFPKEGPSILRIQQVVRGDSAAYFCASSDWDGDEQYFGPGTRLTVT.

V gene TRBV20-1 combines with J gene TRBJ2-7; D may be TRBD1 or TRBD2 (5 bases each). CDR3 size: 12 residues. CDR1 and CDR2 (germline): DFQATT, SNEGSKA (reference sequence). With 6 bases removed from V and 5 bases from J, the gap between germline ends came to 14 bases. DNA for the CDR3: TGCAGTGCGGGGGACCAGGGACACGAGCAGTACTTC. It encodes CSAGDQGHEQYF.

V and J are TRBV12-3 or TRBV12-4 and TRBJ2-7; tentative D call: TRBD1 (6 bases). This CDR3 has 12 amino acids. The V end was cut by 6 bases, the J end by 7 bases, with 13 bases between. CDR3 sequence (DNA): TGTGCCAGCAGCTTTACAGGGCAGGAGCAGTACTTC. This sequence encodes CASSFTGQEQYF.

This clonotype was detected only once. The rearrangement joins TRBV27 to TRBJ1-1; perhaps TRBD1 as D (5 bases). CDR3 length: 14 amino acids. Per germline, CDR1 MNHEY and CDR2 SMNVEV (reference sequence). V was shortened by 8 bases and J by 1 base, with 14 bases between the two germline ends. The CDR3 nucleotides are TGTGCCAGCCCATGGGCGGGGCGGAACACTGAAGCTTTCTTT. Protein product: CASPWAGRNTEAFF.

V usage is TRBV9 and J usage is TRBJ2-3; D gene ambiguous. Germline CDR1 is SGDLS and CDR2 is YYNGEE. Trimming removed 1 base from V and 6 bases from J, with 12 bases in between. The CDR3 is 14 amino acids. Here the CDR3 reads CASSVTPRADTQYF. CDR3 in DNA: TGTGCCAGCAGCGTAACCCCAAGGGCCGATACGCAGTATTTT.

The V and J genes are TRBV6-1 and TRBJ2-7, with 7 bases lining up with TRBD1. There are 17 residues in the CDR3. Germline-derived CDR1 and CDR2 are MNHNS and SASEGT. Trimming removed 2 bases from V and 4 bases from J; junction bases left unmatched: 14. In nucleotides, the CDR3 is TGTGCCAGCAGTGAAAGAGGACCCGGGACAGAGGCTTACGAGCAGTACTTC. This gives the protein CASSERGPGTEAYEQYF.

In its sample, this clonotype was seen a few times. The V call is TRBV18, the J call TRBJ2-1; D may be TRBD2 (6 bases). The V and J ends lost 4 bases and 7 bases respectively, with 20 bases between them. Germline assignment: CDR1 KGHSH and CDR2 LQKENI. The CDR3 covers 16 residues. This CDR3 reads CASSLKIGSGTNEQFF. The CDR3, as DNA: TGTGCCAGCTCACTAAAGATCGGGAGTGGTACGAATGAGCAGTTCTTC.

This chain joins TRBV5-1 and TRBJ1-6, with D perhaps matching TRBD1 (6 bases). The V and J ends lost 0 bases and 16 bases respectively, with 23 bases between them. The germline V gene encodes CDR1 SGHRS and CDR2 YFSETQ. The CDR3 sequence is 16 residues long. The CDR3 DNA is TGCGCCAGCAGCTTGGCCCGGGGGGGCCCTGGTGTAAGGCTCCACTTT. Its translation is CASSLARGGPGVRLHF. Together with reference TRBV5-1 and TRBJ1-6, the CDR3 gives the full variable domain: KAGVTQTPRYLIKTRGQQVTLSCSPISGHRSVSWYQQTPGQGLQFLFEYFSETQRNKGNFPGRFSGRQFSNSRSEMNVSTLELGDSALYLCASSLARGGPGVRLHFGNGTRLTVT.

The chain has TRBV9 and TRBJ2-5; D is possibly TRBD2 (6 bases). V was clipped by 0 bases and J by 2 bases, with 20 bases between them. Germline V gene sequence: CDR1 SGDLS, CDR2 YYNGEE. The CDR3 length is 18 residues. The CDR3 nucleotides are TGTGCCAGCAGCGTAGGGTACGGCGGGACCACCCGACAAGAGACCCAGTACTTC. Translation gives CASSVGYGGTTRQETQYF.

J is TRBJ1-5 and V is TRBV27; D gene ambiguous. Deletions cut 0 bases from V and 9 bases from J, with 15 bases between. The CDR3 totals 15 residues. Germline-derived CDR1 and CDR2 are MNHEY and SMNVEV (reference sequence). Written as DNA, the CDR3 is TGTGCCAGCAGTTTATCGCGTCGGTCCCGCGGGCCCCAGCATTTT. It codes for CASSLSRRSRGPQHF.

This clonotype was seen a few times. The chain recombines TRBV6-6 with TRBJ1-2; 7 nucleotides match TRBD1. Germline-derived CDR1 and CDR2 are MNHNY and SVGAGI (reference sequence). Trimming at V came to 8 bases and at J to 8 bases, leaving 11 bases not matched to a gene. The CDR3 covers 13 residues. CDR3 sequence (DNA): TGTGCCAGCGGGGACAGTCCGGAGATAGGCTACACCTTC. Translation gives CASGDSPEIGYTF.

The CDR3, as DNA: TGTGCCAGCAGCCGGGACGCCGATGGCTACACCTTC. Residues: CASSRDADGYTF. The V gene is TRBV6-5, the J gene TRBJ1-2, with a weak D call TRBD1 (5 bases). The CDR3 contains 12 residues. The V and J ends lost 6 bases and 6 bases respectively, with 11 bases between them. CDR1 and CDR2 (germline): MNHEY, SVGAGI.

Ten or more counts support this clonotype. This chain joins TRBV29-1 and TRBJ2-7; 7 bases are shared with TRBD1. This CDR3 comprises 15 residues. Trimming took 2 bases from V and 0 from J; bases not matched to a gene: 7. The germline gives CDR1 SQVTM, CDR2 ANQGSEA. DNA for the CDR3: TGCAGCGTTGAAATTTTCCAGGGGGTCTCCTACGAGCAGTACTTC. Translating gives CSVEIFQGVSYEQYF.

DNA for the CDR3: TGTGCCAGCAGCGTAGAGGGGCAGGTCCACTATGGCTACACCTTC. Its translation is CASSVEGQVHYGYTF. The J gene is TRBJ1-2, the V gene TRBV9; D is possibly TRBD1 (5 bases). This CDR3 is built from 15 residues. V lost 0 bases and J 3 bases, leaving 12 bases between the germline ends. From germline, CDR1 is SGDLS and CDR2 YYNGEE.